One and the same sample provided the 8 T cell receptor beta chains below, sequenced in a study of shared clonotypes between healthy human individuals (TCRdb year 2020). Library method: the immunoSEQ multiplex PCR assay. TCRdb provides this immuneACCESS table in a form limited to in-frame rearrangements. Some clones are lacking; in checked studies, under half of them reflect an unresolved V gene, and why the rest are absent is not known. The sample includes 950,000 to 1,100,000 clones, with approximately 68% observed a single time. The ten largest clones add up to approximately 1.5% of the sample. What was sequenced was memory CD4+ T cells sorted from blood. The cell subset or site label on this specimen signifies: CD45RA-negative fraction. The receptors derive from a man younger than 35 in good health.

The chain employs TRBV12-5 and TRBJ1-1, with D tentatively TRBD1 (6 bases). The CDR3 sequence is 13 residues long. Between the trimmed V and J ends, which lost 6 bases and 6 bases, there was a span of 14 bases. Germline CDR1 reads LGHNT; CDR2 reads FRNRAP. The DNA of the CDR3 is TGTGCTAGTGGAACCTGGGGGGCGTCTGAAGCTTTCTTT. Its translation is CASGTWGASEAFF.

This clone has more than one count but fewer than ten. The chain combines TRBV10-2 with TRBJ1-1; TRBD1 is a possible D gene (6 bases). Trimming cost V 6 bases and J 2 bases, with 13 bases left between them. CDR1 is WSHSY and CDR2 is SAAADI in the germline V gene. This CDR3 region has 14 residues. The CDR3 DNA is TGCGCCAGCAGCGGACGGACAGCCAACACTGAAGCTTTCTTT. Its translation is CASSGRTANTEAFF.

The chain uses TRBV7-9 and TRBJ1-4; weak D call: TRBD1 (6 bases). The V gene's germline CDR1 is SEHNR and CDR2 FQNEAQ (reference sequence). Trimming stripped 4 bases from V and 2 bases from J, with 17 bases between. The CDR3 is 17 amino acids. The CDR3 loop reads CASSSRGGASTNEKLFF. The CDR3 nucleotides read TGTGCCAGCAGCTCGAGAGGGGGGGCGTCTACTAATGAAAAACTGTTTTTT.

The chain carries TRBV5-1 and TRBJ2-3; TRBD2 agrees at 14 bases. The CDR3 loop spans 18 amino acids. Germline assignment: CDR1 SGHRS and CDR2 YFSETQ. V shed 4 bases and J 1 base; nucleotides not matched to a gene: 8. The CDR3 DNA reads as TGCGCCAGCAGCCCCGGGACTAGCGGGGGAGGAGGCACAGATACGCAGTATTTT. Amino acid sequence: CASSPGTSGGGGTDTQYF. The whole variable domain, filled in from reference TRBV5-1 and TRBJ2-3, reads KAGVTQTPRYLIKTRGQQVTLSCSPISGHRSVSWYQQTPGQGLQFLFEYFSETQRNKGNFPGRFSGRQFSNSRSEMNVSTLELGDSALYLCASSPGTSGGGGTDTQYFGPGTRLTVL.

This clone came up a few times. The sample carries other DNA sequences with the same CDR3. The CDR3 here is CSVGAGTEAFF. CDR3 in DNA: TGCAGCGTTGGAGCGGGAACTGAAGCTTTCTTT. The chain joins TRBV29-1 to TRBJ1-1; no clear D. The V end lost 4 bases, the J end lost 5 bases, and 8 bases lay between the germline ends. From germline, CDR1 is SQVTM and CDR2 ANQGSEA. CDR3 length equals 11 residues.

The CDR3 sequence is CASSLVQSIWAGYTF. CDR3 sequence (DNA): TGTGCCAGCAGCTTGGTCCAGTCGATTTGGGCTGGCTACACCTTC. The chain recombines TRBV5-4 with TRBJ1-2; D unclear. The germline CDR1 and CDR2 sequences are SGHNT and YYREEE (reference sequence). The CDR3 covers 15 residues. Trimming removed 0 bases at V and 7 bases at J, with 16 bases between.

The chain joins TRBV2 to TRBJ2-5, with a tentative D call TRBD2 (6 bases). The CDR3 runs 14 residues. Germline V gives CDR1 SNHLY, CDR2 FYNNEI. Trimming left V 6 bases short and J 5 bases short, with 16 bases between. CDR3 amino acids: CASRERLSGETQYF. The CDR3, as DNA: TGTGCCAGCAGGGAAAGACTAAGCGGGGAGACCCAGTACTTC.

The rearrangement uses TRBV4-1 and TRBJ1-2; D is unresolved. The CDR3 loop spans 14 amino acids. Trimming left V 1 base short and J 6 bases short, with 12 bases between. CDR1 is MGHRA and CDR2 is YSYEKL in the germline V gene. CDR3 sequence (DNA): TGCGCCAGCAGCCAAGGATACGGGGAGGATGGCTACACCTTC. Amino acids: CASSQGYGEDGYTF.